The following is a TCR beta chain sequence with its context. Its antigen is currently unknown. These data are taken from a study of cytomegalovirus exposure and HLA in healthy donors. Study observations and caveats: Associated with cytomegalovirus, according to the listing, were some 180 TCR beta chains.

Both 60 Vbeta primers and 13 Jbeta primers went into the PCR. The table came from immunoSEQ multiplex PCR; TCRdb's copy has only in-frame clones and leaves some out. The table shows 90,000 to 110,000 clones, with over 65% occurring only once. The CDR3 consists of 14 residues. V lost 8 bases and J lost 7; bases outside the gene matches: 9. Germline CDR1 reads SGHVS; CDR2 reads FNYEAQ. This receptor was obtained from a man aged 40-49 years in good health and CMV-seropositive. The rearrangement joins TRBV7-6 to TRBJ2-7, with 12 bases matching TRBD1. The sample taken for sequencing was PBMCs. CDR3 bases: TGTGCCAGCTCCATGGGACAGGGGGCGGGGGAGCAGTACTTC. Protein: CASSMGQGAGEQYF.